This T cell receptor beta chain was found in a study of T cell clonality in common variable immunodeficiency. The study's findings and limits: Common variable immunodeficiency TCR beta sequences reportedly had fewer deletions and N-nucleotide insertions. CVID subjects had higher TCRbeta clonality than healthy controls, most marked in about a third.

CVID and control samples used equivalent genomic DNA input. Sequenced by immunoSEQ multiplex PCR; TCRdb stores in-frame clones only, minus some. Listed for the sample are approximately 60,000 clones, none seen a single time. This clone has ten or more counts. Its antigen is not known. Read sequence stops 3 residues before the CDR3 end, and the germline J gene provides the missing end. J gave up 1 base and V 1 base, and 3 bases lay outside the gene matches. The CDR3 covers 16 residues. Looked up from germline, CDR1 is SGHRS and CDR2 is YFSETQ. V is TRBV5-1 and J is TRBJ1-1; TRBD1 aligns across 11 bases. This sequence originates from a person between 18 and 75 years old in good health. The specimen was peripheral blood mononuclear cells. The DNA read from the CDR3 is TGCGCCAGCAGCTTGAGGACAGGGGGCAGGAACACTGAA. It translates to CASSLRTGGRNTE. The CDR3 reads in full as CASSLRTGGRNTEAFF.